The 31 T cell receptor beta chains listed next were all sequenced from one sample in a study of CD8+ T cells in alopecia areata. cDNA reverse transcribed from extracted RNA served as the sequencing template. Data came from immunoSEQ multiplex PCR; TCRdb stores just in-frame clones and leaves some out. The table lists 110,000 to 150,000 clones, roughly 82% of them singletons. Treatment here: oral pan-JAK inhibitor, 5-10 mg twice daily. The sequenced sample was CD8+ T cells sorted from blood, obtained at week 4, from a patient treated with tofacitinib. The receptor source for this set is a human donor with alopecia areata.

V and J are TRBV6-5 and TRBJ2-1; 8 bases fit TRBD2. The CDR3 is 15 amino acids. Per the germline V gene, CDR1 is MNHEY and CDR2 is SVGAGI. The V and J ends lost 2 bases and 6 bases, in that order; junction bases with no gene match: 6. The CDR3 loop is CASSYEAGGGNEQFF. CDR3 nucleotides: TGTGCCAGCAGTTACGAGGCCGGGGGGGGCAATGAGCAGTTCTTC.

The rearrangement joins TRBV29-1 to TRBJ2-2; D gene uncertain. Between the trimmed V and J ends, which lost 7 bases and 0 bases, there was a span of 6 bases. The length of the CDR3 is 12 residues. The germline CDR1 and CDR2 sequences are SQVTM and ANQGSEA. The CDR3 nucleotides read TGCAGCGCACGCGCGAACACCGGGGAGCTGTTTTTT. Translating gives CSARANTGELFF.

This chain connects TRBV14 to TRBJ2-3; D ambiguous. The V end was cut by 1 base, the J end by 1 base, with 12 bases between. The germline gives CDR1 SGHDN, CDR2 FVKESK. This CDR3 comprises 16 residues. The chain's CDR3 is CASSQGLVRGTDTQYF. CDR3 nucleotides: TGTGCCAGCAGCCAAGGGCTGGTGAGAGGCACAGATACGCAGTATTTT.

The chain carries TRBV29-1 and TRBJ1-1, with D maybe TRBD1 (5 bases). Germline V gives CDR1 SQVTM, CDR2 ANQGSEA. The CDR3 is 12 amino acids. V shed 6 bases and J shed 6 bases, with 14 bases lying between them. In nucleotides, the CDR3 is TGCAGCGTCGCGGGACCGTTATCTGAAGCTTTCTTT. Its translation: CSVAGPLSEAFF. The entire variable domain, with the rest obtained from reference TRBV29-1 and TRBJ1-1, is as follows: SAVISQKPSRDICQRGTSLTIQCQVDSQVTMMFWYRQQPGQSLTLIATANQGSEATYESGFVIDKFPISRPNLTFSTLTVSNMSPEDSSIYLCSVAGPLSEAFFGQGTRLTVV.

Here the CDR3 reads CASSHPRGIQETQYF. The CDR3 bases are TGCGCCAGCAGTCATCCCAGGGGAATCCAAGAGACCCAGTACTTC. This chain links TRBV23-1 with TRBJ2-5; the D gene is possibly TRBD1 (6 bases). TRBV23-1 is flagged as an ORF with uncertain function. This CDR3 is built from 15 residues. V was pared by 3 bases and J by 1 base, with 12 bases between.

The gene calls are TRBV29-1 and TRBJ2-7, with D perhaps matching TRBD1 (6 bases). Trimming took 5 bases from V and 0 from J, leaving 11 bases between them. The CDR3 consists of 13 residues. Germline V gives CDR1 SQVTM, CDR2 ANQGSEA. For the CDR3, the DNA is TGCAGCGTTATGGGGGACATCTCCTACGAGCAGTACTTC. Its protein product is CSVMGDISYEQYF.

The chain has TRBV7-9 and TRBJ2-2; D may be TRBD1 or TRBD2 (5 bases each). CDR1 and CDR2 (germline): SEHNR, FQNEAQ (reference sequence). The CDR3 is 18 amino acids. Trimming shortened V by 3 bases and J by 4 bases, and 21 bases separated the two germline ends. The DNA for the CDR3 is TGTGCCAGCAGCTTCTCCAGGACCGGGACGAAAATCACCGGGGAGCTGTTTTTT. Residues: CASSFSRTGTKITGELFF.

V gene TRBV4-1 combines with J gene TRBJ2-7; maybe TRBD1 (6 bases). The CDR3 loop spans 15 amino acids. Looked up from germline, CDR1 is MGHRA and CDR2 is YSYEKL. Trimming pared 1 base from V and 1 base from J, leaving 11 bases between. As DNA, the CDR3 is TGCGCCAGCAGCCAAGTTTTCACAGGGTCCTACGAGCAGTACTTC. Encoded protein: CASSQVFTGSYEQYF.

This clone was recorded only once. The chain uses TRBV7-8 and TRBJ2-3; the match to TRBD2 covers 9 bases. CDR1 and CDR2 from the germline V gene are SGHVS and FQNEAQ. The J segment lost 4 bases and the V segment lost 2 bases, leaving 7 bases of the junction unmatched. The CDR3 sequence is 16 residues long. The CDR3 sequence is CASSLKEGGGADTQYF. The DNA for the CDR3 is TGTGCCAGCAGCTTAAAGGAGGGCGGGGGGGCAGATACGCAGTATTTT.

This clone was detected once. The V call is TRBV5-6, the J call TRBJ2-7; 10 bases line up with TRBD1. The V segment lost 4 bases and the J segment 2 bases; nucleotides outside the gene matches: 12. CDR1 is SGHDT, CDR2 YYEEEE, per germline. CDR3 length equals 17 residues. CDR3 DNA sequence: TGTGCCAGCAGCCCTGACCCGGGACAGGGGCCACCCTACGAGCAGTACTTC. This sequence encodes CASSPDPGQGPPYEQYF. Combining the CDR3 with reference TRBV5-6 and TRBJ2-7 gives the whole variable domain DAGVTQSPTHLIKTRGQQVTLRCSPKSGHDTVSWYQQALGQGPQFIFQYYEEEERQRGNFPDRFSGHQFPNYSSELNVNALLLGDSALYLCASSPDPGQGPPYEQYFGPGTRLTVT.

The chain joins TRBV29-1 to TRBJ2-1; the D gene is possibly TRBD2 (6 bases). The CDR3 has 13 residues. Germline-derived CDR1 and CDR2 are SQVTM and ANQGSEA. V was clipped by 4 bases and J by 3 bases, with 10 bases between them. CDR3 DNA: TGCAGCGTTGGAGGAGGGAACTACAATGAGCAGTTCTTC. Translation gives CSVGGGNYNEQFF.

This sequence joins TRBV7-8 and TRBJ1-2, with D possibly matching TRBD1 (6 bases). There are 16 residues in the CDR3. Trimming removed 5 bases at V and 3 bases at J, with 19 bases between. From germline, CDR1 is SGHVS and CDR2 FQNEAQ. As DNA, the CDR3 is TGTGCCAGCAGCGGGGTAGGGCAGGGGTTGGACTATGGCTACACCTTC. This translates into CASSGVGQGLDYGYTF.

V usage is TRBV13 and J usage is TRBJ2-3; TRBD2 is a possible D gene (5 bases). Trimming removed 0 bases at V and 2 bases at J, with 15 bases between. From germline, CDR1 is PRHDT and CDR2 FYEKMQ (reference sequence). This CDR3 spans 17 amino acids. CDR3 bases: TGTGCCAGCAGCTTAGGGGTGGCACTAGGAACCACAGATACGCAGTATTTT. Its translation: CASSLGVALGTTDTQYF.

This rearrangement joins TRBV5-1 to TRBJ1-1; the D is unclear. The CDR3 sequence is 14 residues long. The germline CDR1 and CDR2 sequences are SGHRS and YFSETQ. V was cut by 6 bases and J by 4 bases, with 16 bases left in between. The CDR3 here is CASTKAGIRTEAFF. CDR3 nucleotide sequence: TGCGCCAGCACCAAGGCGGGGATTCGCACTGAAGCTTTCTTT.

The V call is TRBV27, the J call TRBJ2-1; D remains ambiguous. Per the germline V gene, CDR1 is MNHEY and CDR2 is SMNVEV (reference sequence). Trimming took off 5 bases at V and 3 bases at J, with 8 bases between the two ends. The CDR3 extends over 13 amino acids. The CDR3, as DNA: TGTGCCAGCAGTACCTGGGGCTACAATGAGCAGTTCTTC. Translating gives CASSTWGYNEQFF.

This rearrangement joins TRBV9 to TRBJ1-1, with a weak D call TRBD1 (5 bases). The length of the CDR3 is 13 residues. V was trimmed by 4 bases and J by 6 bases, leaving 13 bases between them. CDR1 and CDR2 (germline): SGDLS, YYNGEE. CDR3 sequence: CASSRGELAEAFF. CDR3 DNA: TGTGCCAGCAGCCGGGGGGAGTTGGCTGAAGCTTTCTTT.

The V call is TRBV11-2, the J call TRBJ2-5; a weak D match, TRBD2 (6 bases). CDR1 and CDR2 (germline): SGHAT, FQNNGV. Deletions cut 1 base from V and 2 bases from J, with 8 bases between. There are 14 residues in the CDR3. This CDR3 reads CASSLVGTQETQYF. The CDR3 DNA follows: TGTGCCAGCAGCTTAGTAGGGACTCAAGAGACCCAGTACTTC.

V is TRBV11-1 and J is TRBJ2-1, with 7 bases aligning to TRBD1. CDR3 length: 16 amino acids. Germline loops: CDR1 SGHAT, CDR2 FQDESV (reference sequence). The J segment lost 6 bases and the V segment lost 1 base, leaving 9 bases of the junction unmatched. The chain's CDR3 is CASSLEAGGRTNEQFF. The CDR3 DNA is TGTGCCAGCAGCTTAGAAGCAGGGGGTCGAACCAATGAGCAGTTCTTC.

This chain connects TRBV13 to TRBJ2-7, with D possibly being TRBD1 (6 bases). The V end lost 5 bases, the J end lost 2 bases, and 13 bases lay between the germline ends. Germline-derived CDR1 and CDR2 are PRHDT and FYEKMQ (reference sequence). The CDR3 is 14 residues long. In DNA form, the CDR3 reads TGTGCCAGCAGCCTCCAGGGGTCGACCTACGAGCAGTACTTC. Its translation: CASSLQGSTYEQYF.

This clone appeared once. The J gene is TRBJ2-4, the V gene TRBV6-5; the D is unclear. Looked up from germline, CDR1 is MNHEY and CDR2 is SVGAGI. V dropped 3 bases and J dropped 2 bases, with 14 bases sitting between them. The CDR3 runs to 16 residues. The CDR3 reads CASSYSPDSSKNIQYF. CDR3 nucleotide sequence: TGTGCCAGCAGTTATTCGCCTGATTCCTCCAAAAACATTCAGTACTTC.

The CDR3 here is CASRRTSGDYEQYF. The CDR3 bases are TGCGCCAGCAGAAGGACTAGCGGGGACTACGAGCAGTACTTC. The V and J genes are TRBV5-1 and TRBJ2-7; TRBD2 agrees at 12 bases. This CDR3 has 14 residues. The ends lost 5 bases at V and 3 bases at J; junction bases unmatched: 3. Germline V gene data show CDR1 as SGHRS and CDR2 as YFSETQ.

The chain recombines TRBV4-3 with TRBJ2-7; 7 bases map to TRBD1. The germline V gene encodes CDR1 LGHNA and CDR2 YSLEER. The CDR3 covers 14 residues. V lost 2 bases, J lost 2 bases, and 3 bases stayed unmatched. The CDR3 sequence is CASSQWTGTYEQYF. The CDR3 nucleotides read TGCGCCAGCAGCCAATGGACAGGAACCTACGAGCAGTACTTC.

The gene calls are TRBV19 and TRBJ2-1; D is unresolved. Trimming took 0 bases from V and 10 from J, leaving 16 bases between them. There are 15 residues in the CDR3. CDR1 and CDR2 (germline): LNHDA, SQIVND (reference sequence). This CDR3 reads CASSIDFGRTWEQFF. As DNA, the CDR3 is TGTGCCAGTAGTATAGATTTCGGACGTACATGGGAGCAGTTCTTC.

The V gene is TRBV5-6, the J gene TRBJ2-3; D remains unclear. V was trimmed by 2 bases and J by 8 bases, leaving 9 bases between them. Germline V gene sequence: CDR1 SGHDT, CDR2 YYEEEE. CDR3 length: 12 amino acids. The CDR3 sequence is CASSFPQGTQYF. In nucleotides, the CDR3 is TGTGCCAGCAGCTTCCCCCAAGGTACGCAGTATTTT.

The chain is built from TRBV4-2 and TRBJ2-1; no clear D. V was shortened by 0 bases and J by 7 bases, with 13 bases between the two germline ends. This CDR3 contains 15 residues. Germline V gives CDR1 LGHNA, CDR2 YNFKEQ. The CDR3 here is CASSQEYQVMNEQFF. The CDR3 DNA reads TGTGCCAGCAGCCAAGAGTATCAGGTTATGAATGAGCAGTTCTTC.

The chain recombines TRBV27 with TRBJ2-3; TRBD2 matches 8 bases. CDR1 is MNHEY and CDR2 is SMNVEV in the germline V gene (reference sequence). V lost 1 base and J lost 3; bases outside the gene matches: 6. The CDR3 contains 16 residues. The CDR3 DNA reads TGTGCCAGCAGTTTATTTCGAGCGGGGGCAACAGATACGCAGTATTTT. This sequence encodes CASSLFRAGATDTQYF.

The chain recombines TRBV27 with TRBJ1-1; D is perhaps TRBD1 (5 bases). The germline V gene has CDR1 MNHEY and CDR2 SMNVEV (reference sequence). The length of the CDR3 is 15 residues. Deletions cut 5 bases from V and 1 base from J, with 14 bases between. The CDR3 DNA reads TGTGCCAGCAGTCCTAGGGGTGAAACGAACACTGAAGCTTTCTTT. Translating gives CASSPRGETNTEAFF.

The chain couples TRBV13 to TRBJ2-4; D possibly corresponds to TRBD1 (6 bases). CDR3 length: 17 residues. CDR1 PRHDT and CDR2 FYEKMQ come from the germline V gene (reference sequence). V shed 6 bases and J shed 1 base, with 19 bases lying between them. The CDR3 nucleotides are TGTGCCAGCAGTAAAGCTGCGGCAGGGGAGGCCAAAAACATTCAGTACTTC. This gives the protein CASSKAAAGEAKNIQYF. Using reference TRBV13 and TRBJ2-4 for the parts outside the CDR3, the full variable domain is AAGVIQSPRHLIKEKRETATLKCYPIPRHDTVYWYQQGPGQDPQFLISFYEKMQSDKGSIPDRFSAQQFSDYHSELNMSSLELGDSALYFCASSKAAAGEAKNIQYFGAGTRLSVL.

This clone has a handful of counts. V gene TRBV6-5 combines with J gene TRBJ2-7, with a tentative D call TRBD2 (5 bases). V was pared by 4 bases and J by 0 bases, with 10 bases between. The CDR3 totals 14 residues. CDR1 and CDR2 from the germline V gene are MNHEY and SVGAGI. This CDR3 is CASSLTLDSYEQYF. The DNA for the CDR3 is TGTGCCAGCAGTTTGACACTAGACTCCTACGAGCAGTACTTC.

This clone was recorded a few times. The chain recombines TRBV29-1 with TRBJ2-5; TRBD1 matches 7 bases. The V gene end was trimmed by 0 bases and the J gene end by 5 bases; junction bases not matched to a gene: 6. This CDR3 has 14 amino acids. The V gene's germline CDR1 is SQVTM and CDR2 ANQGSEA. CDR3 amino acids: CSVEDKGGGETQYF. The CDR3 DNA sequence: TGCAGCGTTGAAGATAAAGGGGGCGGCGAGACCCAGTACTTC. Full variable domain (outside the CDR3, taken from reference TRBV29-1 and TRBJ2-5): SAVISQKPSRDICQRGTSLTIQCQVDSQVTMMFWYRQQPGQSLTLIATANQGSEATYESGFVIDKFPISRPNLTFSTLTVSNMSPEDSSIYLCSVEDKGGGETQYFGPGTRLLVL.

This clone showed up just once. The chain joins TRBV2 to TRBJ2-7, with 8 bases matching TRBD1. CDR1 SNHLY and CDR2 FYNNEI come from the germline V gene. The V and J ends lost 7 bases and 3 bases, in that order; junction bases with no gene match: 11. CDR3 length equals 15 residues. This CDR3 is CASTYEGQDNYEQYF. The CDR3, as DNA: TGTGCCAGCACCTACGAGGGACAGGACAACTACGAGCAGTACTTC.